The 2 T cell receptor beta chains presented below share a single source sample, sequenced in a study of tumor-infiltrating lymphocytes in primary liver carcinoma (dated by TCRdb to 2015 to 2018). The data were produced on an Illumina HiSeq 2500. Using a constant-region primer and ProtoScript II reverse transcriptase, TCRbeta-specific cDNA was reverse-transcribed from 500 ng total RNA. Construction of the TCRbeta libraries relied on three nested rounds of multiplex PCR, following a slightly modified ARM-PCR procedure. Each of the first two PCR rounds ran for about 10 cycles using multiplex TRBV1-TRBV30 forward primers together with a Cbeta reverse primer. The public reads were quality trimmed at Q25 with fastp and then assembled into clones with MiXCR by TCRdb, keeping productive beta chains. Each entry is one CDR3 protein sequence, shown with its most common DNA and genes. The sample yields roughly 80,000 distinct CDR3 sequences; 71% were counted once. The ten largest make up roughly an eighth of the sample.

Without any cell sorting, total RNA and DNA were co-extracted from 20-30 mg of bulk tissue using the AllPrep DNA/RNA mini kit. Sequencing was performed on liver tumor tissue from sampling region 4. The cell subset or site tag for this specimen amounts to: tumor region T4, right-lateral pole. Receptors were obtained from a woman aged 55-70 years with primary liver carcinoma and hepatitis B virus infection.

The chain is built from TRBV11-2 and TRBJ2-2, with D uncertain. There are 15 residues in the CDR3. Germline V gives CDR1 SGHAT, CDR2 FQNNGV. Trimming removed 5 bases from V and 7 bases from J, with 17 bases in between. The DNA for the CDR3 is TGTGCCAGCAGCCCTCCTCAAGGACCGGTCGGGGAGCTGTTTTTT. Its protein product is CASSPPQGPVGELFF.

About this clonotype itself: One end of the junction is discordant with germline, which a read error may explain. The chain carries TRBV11-3 and TRBJ2-1; a possible D gene is TRBD1 (5 bases). CDR3 length: 17 residues. Germline V CDR1 and CDR2: SGHNT, YENEEA. The CDR3: CASSFRGARTMGNKQFF. In DNA, the CDR3 is TGTGCCAGCAGCTTCCGTGGGGCGCGGACCATGGGCAATAAGCAGTTCTTC.